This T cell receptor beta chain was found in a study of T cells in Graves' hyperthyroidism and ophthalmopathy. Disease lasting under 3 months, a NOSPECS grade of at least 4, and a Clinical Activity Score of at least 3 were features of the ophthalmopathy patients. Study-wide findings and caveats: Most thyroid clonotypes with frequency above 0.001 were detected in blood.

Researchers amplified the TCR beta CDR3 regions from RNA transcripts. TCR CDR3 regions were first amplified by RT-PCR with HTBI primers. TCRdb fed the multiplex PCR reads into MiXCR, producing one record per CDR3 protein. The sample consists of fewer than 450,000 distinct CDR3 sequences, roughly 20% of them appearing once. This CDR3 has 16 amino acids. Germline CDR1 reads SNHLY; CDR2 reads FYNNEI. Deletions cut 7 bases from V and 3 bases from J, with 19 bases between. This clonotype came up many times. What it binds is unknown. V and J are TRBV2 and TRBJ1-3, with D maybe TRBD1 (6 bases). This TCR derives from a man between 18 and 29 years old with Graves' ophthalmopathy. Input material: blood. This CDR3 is CASIETGGRSGNTIYF. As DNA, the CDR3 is TGTGCCAGCATTGAGACCGGGGGCAGGAGTGGAAACACCATATATTTT.